Below are 20 T cell receptor beta chains sequenced from a single sample in a study of Graves' ophthalmopathy and Graves' hyperthyroidism. Using RNA transcripts, the TCR beta CDR3 regions were amplified. The authors performed first-round RT-PCR with HTBI primers and then a second-round multiplex PCR. TCRdb re-analysed the multiplex PCR reads in MiXCR, keeping a single row per CDR3 protein. The sample contains about 370,000 distinct CDR3 sequences, about a sixth of which appear only once. The sequencing sample was made of peripheral blood. The receptors shown here come from an adult woman with stable Graves' hyperthyroidism.

This clonotype was counted ten times or more. The V call is TRBV28, the J call TRBJ2-5, with a tentative D call TRBD1 (6 bases). V shed 6 bases and J shed 1 base, with 12 bases lying between them. The germline gives CDR1 MDHEN, CDR2 SYDVKM. CDR3 size: 14 residues. CDR3 nucleotide sequence: TGTGCCAGCAGCCTGACAGGTTCCCAAGAGACCCAGTACTTC. Translation: CASSLTGSQETQYF.

Ten or more counts support this clonotype. V usage is TRBV12-3 or TRBV12-4 and J usage is TRBJ1-1; 9 nucleotides agree with TRBD1. The CDR3 spans 14 residues. Trimming removed 6 bases from V and 3 bases from J; junction bases left unmatched: 5. In DNA, the CDR3 is TGTGCCAGCAGAAGTACAGGGGGCCACACTGAAGCTTTCTTT. It specifies CASRSTGGHTEAFF.

This clonotype was found a few times. CDR3 sequence (DNA): TGTGCCAGCAGCCTGGACTCCGGGTCAGGAAACACCATATATTTT. This translates into CASSLDSGSGNTIYF. This sequence joins TRBV3-1 and TRBJ1-3; D is unresolved. V was trimmed by 4 bases and J by 4 bases, leaving 14 bases between them. This CDR3 contains 15 residues. From germline, CDR1 is LGHDT and CDR2 YNNKEL (reference sequence).

In this sample, this clonotype turned up many times. This chain joins TRBV2 and TRBJ2-7; D may be TRBD2 (6 bases). The V gene lost 6 bases and the J gene lost 6 bases, with 15 bases spanning the gap. In germline, CDR1 is SNHLY, CDR2 FYNNEI. The CDR3 runs to 13 residues. The CDR3 DNA follows: TGTGCCAGCAGAGAAATGACTAGACGCGAGCAGTACTTC. This codes for CASREMTRREQYF.

This clonotype was observed a single time. V gene TRBV11-2 combines with J gene TRBJ2-7; 8 bases line up with TRBD1. Germline V gene lookup returns CDR1 SGHAT and CDR2 FQNNGV. Unmatched junction bases numbered 10, after V lost 5 bases and J lost 7 bases. The CDR3 contains 14 residues. DNA for the CDR3: TGTGCCAGCAGCACCACGACAGGGGTGTGGGAGCAGTACTTC. Encoded protein: CASSTTTGVWEQYF.

This clonotype was recorded at least ten times. The J gene is TRBJ1-2, the V gene TRBV6-1; the match to TRBD1 covers 7 bases. V shed 5 bases and J 6 bases; nucleotides not matched to a gene: 15. This CDR3 is built from 16 residues. Germline V CDR1 and CDR2: MNHNS, SASEGT. CDR3 sequence reads: CASSPDILQGRDGYTF. The CDR3 region has the DNA TGTGCCAGCAGTCCGGATATTCTACAGGGGAGGGATGGCTACACCTTC.

At least ten counts were recorded for this clonotype. This chain links TRBV6-1 with TRBJ1-6; D ambiguous. Germline loops: CDR1 MNHNS, CDR2 SASEGT. The CDR3 totals 13 residues. V was cut by 5 bases and J by 6 bases, with 8 bases left in between. CDR3 loop: CASSLAVNSPLHF. CDR3 nucleotides: TGTGCCAGCAGTTTAGCAGTTAATTCACCCCTCCACTTT.

This clonotype was seen many times. CDR3 in amino acids: CASSFGRGAMDDYGYTF. The DNA for the CDR3 is TGTGCCAGCAGTTTTGGTAGGGGAGCTATGGACGACTATGGCTACACCTTC. The chain recombines TRBV12-3 or TRBV12-4 with TRBJ1-2; TRBD1 is a possible D gene (5 bases). V was cut by 3 bases and J by 3 bases, with 20 bases left in between. This CDR3 spans 17 amino acids.

This clonotype was counted at least ten times. The CDR3, as DNA: TGTGCCAGCAGCCCCTCAGCGGGCGACTCCTACGAGCAGTACTTC. Translating it yields CASSPSAGDSYEQYF. The genes are TRBV7-3 and TRBJ2-7, with D maybe TRBD2 (6 bases). Trimming removed 5 bases at V and 0 bases at J, with 14 bases between. Germline assignment: CDR1 SGHTA and CDR2 FQGTGA. This CDR3 contains 15 residues.

Concerning this clonotype itself: A clone one base away is much larger, so this may be a read error. This chain links TRBV5-6 with TRBJ2-7; D may be TRBD2 (6 bases). CDR1 SGHDT and CDR2 YYEEEE come from the germline V gene. The CDR3 has 15 residues. The germline V and J ends were trimmed by 6 bases and 4 bases, with 20 bases remaining between them. The CDR3 DNA follows: TGTGCCAGCATCTTTGGGTTTAGCGGATATTACGAGCAGTACTTC. This gives the protein CASIFGFSGYYEQYF.

This clonotype was recorded at least ten times. The V and J genes are TRBV9 and TRBJ2-7; D is ambiguous. The CDR3 has 15 residues. Germline V gene sequence: CDR1 SGDLS, CDR2 YYNGEE. V was trimmed by 0 bases and J by 0 bases, leaving 10 bases between them. CDR3 loop: CASSVGPGFSYEQYF. CDR3 nucleotide sequence: TGTGCCAGCAGCGTAGGTCCGGGTTTCTCCTACGAGCAGTACTTC.

This clonotype was observed at least ten times. V and J are TRBV7-2 and TRBJ2-7; 8 bases fit TRBD2. Trimming cost V 1 base and J 2 bases; bases outside gene matches: 7. This CDR3 comprises 16 residues. Germline-derived CDR1 and CDR2 are SGHTA and FQGNSA. In DNA form, the CDR3 reads TGTGCCAGCAGCTTAGGAGCGGGAGTTAACACCTACGAGCAGTACTTC. It codes for CASSLGAGVNTYEQYF.

The sample holds many counts of this clonotype. This chain connects TRBV12-3 or TRBV12-4 to TRBJ1-5; no definite D call. The CDR3 is 15 amino acids. Deletions cut 0 bases from V and 0 bases from J, with 6 bases between. The CDR3: CASSLAGNSNQPQHF. CDR3 DNA sequence: TGTGCCAGCAGTTTAGCAGGGAATAGCAATCAGCCCCAGCATTTT.

This clonotype showed up many times. This rearrangement joins TRBV20-1 to TRBJ2-7; 7 nucleotides agree with TRBD2. The CDR3 runs 15 residues. In germline, CDR1 is DFQATT, CDR2 SNEGSKA (reference sequence). The J segment lost 0 bases and the V segment lost 3 bases, leaving 8 bases of the junction unmatched. The CDR3 bases are TGCAGTGCTAGGATCTTAGCGGGTGACTCCTACGAGCAGTACTTC. As protein: CSARILAGDSYEQYF.

V usage is TRBV12-3 or TRBV12-4 and J usage is TRBJ2-5; 7 bases line up with TRBD2. CDR3 length: 16 amino acids. The V and J ends lost 0 bases and 2 bases, in that order; junction bases with no gene match: 6. The CDR3 loop is CASSLASAGVQETQYF. CDR3 nucleotides: TGTGCCAGCAGTTTAGCATCCGCGGGGGTGCAAGAGACCCAGTACTTC.

This clonotype was seen at least ten times. V usage is TRBV11-1 and J usage is TRBJ2-7; no definite D call. This CDR3 comprises 16 residues. CDR1 SGHAT and CDR2 FQDESV come from the germline V gene (reference sequence). With 4 bases removed from V and 0 bases from J, the gap between germline ends came to 16 bases. This chain's CDR3 is CASSSLPRRSSYEQYF. The CDR3 coding sequence is TGTGCCAGCAGCTCACTTCCGAGAAGGAGCTCCTACGAGCAGTACTTC.

This clonotype came up many times. The chain employs TRBV11-2 and TRBJ2-7; tentative D call: TRBD1 (6 bases). CDR3 length: 13 amino acids. In germline, CDR1 is SGHAT, CDR2 FQNNGV. Trimming cost V 9 bases and J 2 bases, with 14 bases left between them. CDR3 loop: CASSQDSAYEQYF. CDR3 in DNA: TGTGCCAGTTCGCAGGACAGCGCCTACGAGCAGTACTTC.

J is TRBJ2-7 and V is TRBV12-3 or TRBV12-4; tentative D call: TRBD2 (5 bases). The CDR3 spans 14 residues. V lost 3 bases, J lost 1 base, and 10 bases lay in between. The CDR3 reads CASSFLSGSYEQYF. DNA of the CDR3: TGTGCCAGCAGTTTCCTCAGCGGATCCTACGAGCAGTACTTC.

There are many counts of this clonotype. The chain links TRBV28 to TRBJ2-7, with 9 nucleotides matching TRBD1. Germline CDR1 is MDHEN and CDR2 is SYDVKM. The V segment lost 4 bases and the J segment 2 bases; nucleotides outside the gene matches: 9. The CDR3 runs to 16 residues. Here the CDR3 DNA reads TGTGCCAGCAGTTCAAGGGGACAGGGACGGCCCTACGAGCAGTACTTC. It is translated as CASSSRGQGRPYEQYF.

This clonotype was detected many times. V gene TRBV4-1 combines with J gene TRBJ1-1; TRBD1 is a possible D gene (6 bases). Trimming removed 1 base at V and 3 bases at J, with 9 bases between. Germline V gene sequence: CDR1 MGHRA, CDR2 YSYEKL. CDR3 length equals 14 residues. CDR3 amino acids: CASSQAGQYTEAFF. CDR3 nucleotides: TGCGCCAGCAGCCAAGCCGGACAGTACACTGAAGCTTTCTTT.